The 9 T cell receptor beta chains reported below all come from one sample, sequenced in a study of blood T cell repertoires in COVID-19. The method was immunoSEQ multiplex PCR; TCRdb's version includes in-frame clones alone and lacks a portion of them. The table lists about 99,000 clones, 65% to 85% of them singletons. The sample comprised peripheral blood. The receptors stem from a man between 65 and 80 years old with active or convalescent COVID-19.

This chain links TRBV5-1 with TRBJ2-1; D uncertain. The germline V gene has CDR1 SGHRS and CDR2 YFSETQ. The CDR3 is 15 amino acids. The V gene lost 2 bases and the J gene lost 2 bases, with 11 bases spanning the gap. Here the CDR3 reads CASSFFSRTYNEQFF. The CDR3 nucleotides read TGCGCCAGCAGCTTCTTTAGCCGTACCTACAATGAGCAGTTCTTC.

The chain couples TRBV28 to TRBJ1-1; D is perhaps TRBD1 (5 bases). Germline CDR1 and CDR2: MDHEN and SYDVKM. V gave up 5 bases and J gave up 6 bases, with 16 bases separating them. There are 14 residues in the CDR3. CDR3 sequence (DNA): TGTGCCAGCAGTCGGTCGACAGTCACCCCTGAAGCTTTCTTT. Protein: CASSRSTVTPEAFF.

J is TRBJ2-7 and V is TRBV19; maybe TRBD2 (5 bases). The CDR3 has 14 amino acids. Trimming stripped 6 bases from V and 3 bases from J, with 15 bases between. Germline CDR1 is LNHDA and CDR2 is SQIVND (reference sequence). The CDR3, as DNA: TGTGCCAGTAGGAGCGGATTTGACCGCTACGAGCAGTACTTC. The encoded protein is CASRSGFDRYEQYF.

The chain recombines TRBV7-9 with TRBJ1-6, with D perhaps matching TRBD1 (5 bases). Germline CDR1 reads SEHNR; CDR2 reads FQNEAQ (reference sequence). With 2 bases removed from V and 13 bases from J, the gap between germline ends came to 9 bases. This CDR3 contains 12 residues. Written as DNA, the CDR3 is TGTGCCAGCAGCTTATCAGGGTCGCCCCTCCACTTT. Protein: CASSLSGSPLHF. Together with reference TRBV7-9 and TRBJ1-6, the CDR3 gives the full variable domain: DTGVSQNPRHKITKRGQNVTFRCDPISEHNRLYWYRQTLGQGPEFLTYFQNEAQLEKSRLLSDRFSAERPKGSFSTLEIQRTEQGDSAMYLCASSLSGSPLHFGNGTRLTVT.

CDR3 nucleotide sequence: TGTGCCAGCAGCTTGGGACAGACGAACACTGAAGCTTTCTTT. Its translation: CASSLGQTNTEAFF. The chain couples TRBV28 to TRBJ1-1; 7 bases align to TRBD1. After removal of 6 bases from V and 1 base from J, the junction contained 5 bases not matched to a gene. Germline V lookup: CDR1 MDHEN, CDR2 SYDVKM. The CDR3 has 14 residues.

V usage is TRBV27 and J usage is TRBJ2-3; 7 bases agree with TRBD1. This CDR3 contains 13 residues. Per the germline V gene, CDR1 is MNHEY and CDR2 is SMNVEV (reference sequence). V shed 10 bases and J 4 bases; nucleotides not matched to a gene: 8. The CDR3 sequence is CATKRQGADTQYF. CDR3 DNA: TGTGCCACCAAACGGCAGGGGGCAGATACGCAGTATTTT.

This clone showed up just a few times. V usage is TRBV18 and J usage is TRBJ1-5; 10 positions match TRBD1. The V and J ends lost 4 bases and 5 bases, in that order; junction bases with no gene match: 8. CDR1 and CDR2 from the germline V gene are KGHSH and LQKENI. The CDR3 length is 16 residues. CDR3 nucleotide sequence: TGTGCCAGCTCACTATACTCGACAGGGGGCGATCAGCCCCAGCATTTT. Its translation: CASSLYSTGGDQPQHF.

This chain uses TRBV7-6 with TRBJ2-1, with 9 bases aligning to TRBD1. The CDR3 has 15 residues. With 3 bases clipped from V and 1 base from J, the junction kept 1 base outside the gene matches. In germline, CDR1 is SGHVS, CDR2 FNYEAQ. The CDR3 here is CASSLDRGSYNEQFF. The CDR3 coding sequence is TGTGCCAGCAGCTTGGACAGGGGTTCCTACAATGAGCAGTTCTTC.

The V call is TRBV6-1, the J call TRBJ2-7, with D maybe TRBD1 (5 bases). The CDR3 loop spans 14 amino acids. The V gene's germline CDR1 is MNHNS and CDR2 SASEGT. Trimming pared 3 bases from V and 3 bases from J, leaving 12 bases between. The CDR3 spells CASSDGRVLYEQYF. As DNA, the CDR3 is TGTGCCAGCAGTGACGGCAGGGTTCTCTACGAGCAGTACTTC.